A single sample gave rise to the 5 T cell receptor beta chains below, sequenced in a study of identical twins. TCRdb reanalysed the 5' RACE reads using MiXCR and keeps one entry per CDR3 protein. The table lists roughly 630,000 distinct CDR3 sequences, under 8.5% of them singletons, with 1.6% in the top ten. These data also featured in a second study, about yellow fever vaccine responses in identical twins.

The sample was PBMCs. These receptors all come from a woman aged 18-29 years in good health.

This clonotype was detected a few times. J is TRBJ1-4 and V is TRBV4-1; D uncertain. Germline values: CDR1 MGHRA, CDR2 YSYEKL. Trimming stripped 0 bases from V and 10 bases from J, with 12 bases between. This CDR3 contains 14 residues. This CDR3 is CASSQDRGLGKLFF. The CDR3 region has the DNA TGCGCCAGCAGCCAAGATAGAGGGCTCGGAAAACTGTTTTTT.

This clonotype was observed a few times. The chain joins TRBV24-1 to TRBJ1-5; no clear D gene. Germline V CDR1 and CDR2: KGHDR, SFDVKD. CDR3 length: 12 amino acids. V lost 4 bases to trimming and J lost 8 bases, with 8 bases between them. The CDR3 nucleotides are TGTGCCACCAGTGACACCAGTAAGCCCCAGCATTTT. Encoded protein: CATSDTSKPQHF.

This clonotype was counted a few times. The rearrangement uses TRBV20-1 and TRBJ1-4; D may be TRBD1 (5 bases). The CDR3 totals 15 residues. Germline V gene data show CDR1 as DFQATT and CDR2 as SNEGSKA (reference sequence). V lost 0 bases and J 3 bases, leaving 11 bases between the germline ends. CDR3 nucleotide sequence: TGCAGTGCTAGAGATTGGGGCAACTCTAATGAAAAACTGTTTTTT. This translates into CSARDWGNSNEKLFF.

V and J are TRBV5-1 and TRBJ2-7; the match to TRBD1 covers 8 bases. The CDR3 sequence is 14 residues long. J was trimmed by 5 bases and V by 7 bases; bases with no gene match: 11. Per the germline V gene, CDR1 is SGHRS and CDR2 is YFSETQ. The CDR3 is CASRAAGGVHEQYF. The CDR3 DNA reads TGCGCCAGCCGTGCTGCAGGGGGCGTCCACGAGCAGTACTTC.

The V and J genes are TRBV5-5 and TRBJ2-2; D is perhaps TRBD2 (5 bases). Germline CDR1 SGHKS, CDR2 YYEKEE (reference sequence). The V end was cut by 0 bases, the J end by 3 bases, with 15 bases between. The length of the CDR3 is 17 residues. CDR3 amino acids: CASSLGRFGDDTGELFF. The CDR3 nucleotides are TGTGCCAGCAGCTTGGGACGTTTCGGGGATGACACCGGGGAGCTGTTTTTT.